This T cell receptor beta chain was sequenced for a study of spatial heterogeneity in lung cancer (dated by TCRdb to the late 2010s). About the full investigation: Beta-chain transcripts were consistently detected in greater numbers than alpha-chain transcripts, which likely reflects a higher abundance of beta-chain transcripts. In non-small cell lung cancer, the study quantitatively compared TCR alpha and beta repertoires across several tumor regions, matched nontumor lung, and blood. At surgery, both alpha and beta chains were TCR-sequenced in roughly 230 tumor regions, about 64 matched nontumor lung samples and a few dozen PBMC samples. In the raw uncorrected reads, each unique combination of TCR and UMI appeared on average more than ten times. The study linked features of the TCR repertoire to counts of nonsynonymous mutations, which were determined by whole-exome sequencing of tumor tissue. General conclusions and limits of the study: Ubiquitous expanded tumor TCRs were found in blood more often at tumor resection than at routine follow-up. Confirming at a functional level the hypothesis that regional TCRs recognize regional mutations was considered to require additional single-cell paired TCR alpha and beta sequencing.

Many counts were recorded for this clonotype. The antigen this receptor binds is unknown. The input lacks base qualities; no much larger clone sits a single base away. Library generation was performed with 5' RACE. The instrument was a NextSeq 500. The TCR library protocol attached a unique molecular identifier to each TCR cDNA molecule to allow correction of PCR and sequencing errors. Per the authors' processing: TCR identification, UMI-based error correction and CDR3 extraction were performed with Decombinator tools. TCRs above a frequency of 2 per 1,000, corresponding to the top 1% of the tumor frequency distribution, were defined as expanded. Renyi diversity was computed with the R vegan package after each repertoire had been subsampled 100 times to 5,000 TCRs. CDR3 similarity networks were constructed using string-kernel similarity of amino acid triplets, with links drawn between CDR3s whose pairwise similarity was above 0.82. TCRdb passed the public sequencing reads through fastp at Q25 and MiXCR, retaining productive beta sequences. CDR3 protein duplicates are merged, each entry listing the most common genes and DNA. The V and J calls were determined by TCRdb, not by the authors. For this sample the table gives 40,000 to 45,000 distinct CDR3 sequences, of which around 7% were detected only once. About 40% of the sample is held by the ten biggest clonotypes.

This sample's time point label indicates: sample taken at primary tumor resection. Donors were around 71 patients with early-stage, untreated non-small cell lung cancer from the lung TRACERx cohort. Without any cell sorting, TCR sequencing was performed on whole RNA extracted either from tumor and nontumor lung tissue or from cryopreserved PBMC samples. A patient was chosen for TCR sequencing only when enough RNA was available from at least two tumor regions. From a lookup of the germline V gene, CDR1 and CDR2 are SNHLY and FYNNEI. The CDR3, cysteine through phenylalanine, is 14 amino acids long. The entry retains the CDR3 DNA only, 42 bases that are in frame from base 1. Here V drops 7 bases and J drops 3 bases, and the junction holds 6 bases not matched to any gene.

The origin of this receptor is a female donor with early-stage non-small cell lung cancer. Recombination connected TRBV2 to TRBJ1-5; 7 bases in the junction line up with TRBD1. The starting material was PBMCs, obtained at surgery. The CDR3 amino acid sequence is: CASTGQSLNQPQHF. The DNA sequence is as follows: TGTGCCAGCACGGGACAGAGCCTCAATCAGCCCCAGCATTTT.